The rows below give T cell receptor beta chains drawn from one sample of a study of CD8+ T cells in alopecia areata. Data came from immunoSEQ multiplex PCR; TCRdb stores just in-frame clones and leaves some out. The sample records around 200,000 clones, roughly three fifths being singletons. This sample comprised CD8+ T cells sorted from blood, obtained at week 24, from a patient treated with tofacitinib. The source of these receptors is a human donor with alopecia areata. Each CDR3 is given with its conserved first and last residue. D genes are given only for firm matches. Only some rows state a clone size, as once, few, many or a class for expanded clones.

j_call clone_size d_call v_call cdr3_aa cdr3_nt
TRBJ1-2 few NA TRBV2 CASKQEPGKGYTF TGTGCCAGCAAGCAGGAGCCTGGGAAGGGCTACACCTTC
TRBJ1-1 NA TRBD1 TRBV5-1 CASSLRQQGAGAEAFF TGCGCCAGCAGCTTACGGCAACAGGGGGCCGGGGCTGAAGCTTTCTTT
TRBJ2-5 few NA TRBV29-1 CSVDTQYF TGCAGCGTTGACACCCAGTACTTC
TRBJ1-2 NA NA TRBV13 CASSSRRRGILFYGYTF TGTGCCAGCAGCTCCAGGCGGAGGGGGATACTCTTCTATGGCTACACCTTC
TRBJ2-3 NA NA TRBV6-5 CASSRTRGSTDTQYF TGTGCCAGCAGTCGGACCAGGGGATCCACAGATACGCAGTATTTT
TRBJ1-2 few TRBD1 TRBV14 CASSHVGQNYGYTF TGTGCCAGCAGCCATGTGGGACAGAACTATGGCTACACCTTC
TRBJ2-7 NA TRBD2 TRBV30 CAWSVGLAGAGEQYF TGTGCCTGGAGTGTAGGACTAGCGGGGGCCGGGGAGCAGTACTTC
TRBJ2-1 NA NA TRBV7-2 CASSLGLSDYNEQFF TGTGCCAGCAGCTTAGGTTTGTCTGACTACAATGAGCAGTTCTTC
TRBJ1-2 NA NA TRBV5-4 CASSSASTYGYTF TGTGCCAGCAGCTCTGCTTCAACTTATGGCTACACCTTC
TRBJ2-3 once TRBD1 TRBV13 CASSTRTGSTDTQYF TGTGCCAGCAGCACCCGGACAGGGAGCACAGATACGCAGTATTTT
TRBJ1-1 NA NA TRBV9 CASSVSLGANTEAFF TGTGCCAGCAGCGTATCCCTGGGGGCGAACACTGAAGCTTTCTTT
TRBJ2-5 few TRBD2 TRBV29-1 CSVVVAGGQETQYF TGCAGCGTTGTTGTAGCGGGGGGCCAAGAGACCCAGTACTTC
TRBJ2-5 NA NA TRBV6-6 CASSYTGRGPGETQYF TGTGCCAGCAGTTATACTGGGCGGGGGCCCGGGGAGACCCAGTACTTC
TRBJ2-1 NA NA TRBV5-4 CASSLIVRGEQFF TGTGCCAGCAGCTTAATTGTCCGTGGGGAGCAGTTCTTC
TRBJ2-2 NA NA TRBV30 CAWNSAVLNTGELFF TGTGCCTGGAATAGCGCAGTGCTGAACACCGGGGAGCTGTTTTTT
TRBJ1-1 NA NA TRBV5-4 CASSLTPFGGLKAEAFF TGTGCCAGCAGCTTGACGCCTTTCGGGGGACTAAAGGCTGAAGCTTTCTTT
TRBJ2-4 few NA TRBV7-9 CASSLESQRNIQYF TGTGCCAGCAGCTTAGAGTCCCAGCGGAACATTCAGTACTTC
TRBJ2-1 NA TRBD2 TRBV2 CASSEASRTSGNEQFF TGTGCCAGCAGTGAAGCCAGTAGGACTAGCGGGAATGAGCAGTTCTTC
TRBJ1-1 NA NA TRBV5-1 CASSELAGDTEAFF TGCGCCAGCAGCGAGTTAGCGGGGGACACTGAAGCTTTCTTT
TRBJ2-1 NA TRBD1 TRBV27 CASTGTGGGNEQFF TGTGCCAGCACCGGGACAGGGGGTGGGAATGAGCAGTTCTTC
TRBJ2-1 NA TRBD2 TRBV2 CATRGVGEQFF TGTGCCACACGGGGGGTGGGTGAGCAGTTCTTC
TRBJ2-7 once TRBD1 TRBV15 CATSRGQVSSYEQYF TGTGCCACCAGCAGGGGACAGGTGAGCTCCTACGAGCAGTACTTC
TRBJ2-1 NA TRBD2 TRBV9 CASSPAGGPNEQFF TGTGCCAGCAGTCCAGCGGGGGGGCCAAATGAGCAGTTCTTC
TRBJ2-1 NA TRBD2 TRBV4-1 CASTSTFGSGESYNEQFF TGCGCCAGCACTTCGACGTTCGGTAGCGGGGAGTCCTACAATGAGCAGTTCTTC
TRBJ1-4 NA NA TRBV30 CARRQGDEKLFF TGTGCCAGAAGGCAGGGTGATGAAAAACTGTTTTTT
TRBJ2-7 NA TRBD1 TRBV29-1 CSVTRGQGASYEQYF TGCAGCGTAACACGCGGACAGGGGGCTAGCTACGAGCAGTACTTC
TRBJ1-4 once TRBD1 TRBV4-1 CASSQEQGPVYEKLFF TGCGCCAGCAGCCAAGAACAGGGGCCAGTTTATGAAAAACTGTTTTTT
TRBJ2-3 NA NA TRBV7-9 CASSLGTRDTQYF TGTGCCAGCAGCTTAGGGACTCGGGATACGCAGTATTTT
TRBJ2-7 NA NA TRBV10-2 CASSESGYEQYF TGCGCCAGCAGTGAGTCGGGCTACGAGCAGTACTTC
TRBJ2-7 NA TRBD1 TRBV29-1 CSVVSTGGYLYEQYF TGCAGCGTTGTCTCGACAGGGGGGTATTTATACGAGCAGTACTTC
TRBJ2-7 NA NA TRBV2 CASRRTRTYEQYF TGTGCCAGCAGGAGGACAAGAACCTACGAGCAGTACTTC
TRBJ1-6 NA NA TRBV7-2 CASSLDPGRDSPLHF TGTGCCAGCAGCTTAGACCCAGGGCGTGATTCACCCCTCCACTTT